These 29 T cell receptor beta chains were sequenced from one sample in a study of cytomegalovirus exposure and HLA in healthy donors. The PCR employed 60 Vbeta primers together with 13 Jbeta primers. Libraries were prepared by immunoSEQ multiplex PCR; TCRdb keeps only in-frame clonotypes and omits some of them. The table lists some 90,000 clones, roughly 69% of them singletons. Sequenced material: PBMCs. These receptors came from a man aged 50 to 60 in good health and CMV-seronegative.

V and J are TRBV2 and TRBJ2-7; D may be TRBD1 (6 bases). The CDR3 consists of 14 residues. The germline V gene encodes CDR1 SNHLY and CDR2 FYNNEI. Trimming removed 5 bases at V and 6 bases at J, with 17 bases between. CDR3 in amino acids: CASSTQGKRIEQYF. In DNA, the CDR3 is TGTGCCAGCAGTACCCAGGGGAAGCGGATCGAGCAGTACTTC.

The chain employs TRBV5-1 and TRBJ1-4, with a tentative D call TRBD1 (5 bases). This CDR3 contains 15 residues. The germline V and J ends were trimmed by 4 bases and 0 bases, with 10 bases remaining between them. Per germline, CDR1 SGHRS and CDR2 YFSETQ. CDR3 amino acids: CASSLSTATNEKLFF. The CDR3 DNA sequence: TGCGCCAGCAGCCTATCGACAGCAACTAATGAAAAACTGTTTTTT.

CDR3 in amino acids: CASSLRTGGRTEAFF. The CDR3 DNA is TGTGCCAGCAGCTTAAGGACAGGGGGAAGGACTGAAGCTTTCTTT. This chain connects TRBV7-3 to TRBJ1-1; 10 bases fit TRBD1. V shed 1 base and J 5 bases; nucleotides not matched to a gene: 4. Germline CDR1 and CDR2: SGHTA and FQGTGA. The length of the CDR3 is 15 residues.

The chain joins TRBV28 to TRBJ1-4, with TRBD1 matching 7 bases. CDR3 length: 16 residues. From germline, CDR1 is MDHEN and CDR2 SYDVKM. V trimming: 7 bases; J trimming: 7 bases; junction bases outside the gene matches: 15. DNA of the CDR3: TGTGCCAGCATCTCGACAGGGCCGGAAGGTGGTGAAAAACTGTTTTTT. Amino acids: CASISTGPEGGEKLFF.

This chain joins TRBV6-5 and TRBJ2-5; D might be TRBD1 (5 bases). The tail of the sequence fits TRBJ2-7 better, so the J call may be wrong. Germline V gene sequence: CDR1 MNHEY, CDR2 SVGAGI. The CDR3 is made up of 15 amino acids. CDR3 loop: CASSYAQGLFYEQYF. The CDR3 DNA is TGTGCCAGCAGTTACGCCCAGGGATTATTCTACGAGCAGTACTTC.

The CDR3 loop is CASSLYRGAVNGELFF. CDR3 nucleotides: TGTGCCAGCAGCTTGTACAGGGGGGCGGTCAACGGGGAGCTGTTTTTT. J is TRBJ2-2 and V is TRBV5-6, with 8 bases identical to TRBD1. CDR3 length: 16 residues. With 1 base clipped from V and 7 bases from J, the junction kept 9 bases outside the gene matches. Germline V gene lookup returns CDR1 SGHDT and CDR2 YYEEEE.

J is TRBJ1-2 and V is TRBV11-2, with a weak D call TRBD1 (6 bases). CDR3 length equals 15 residues. Trimming took 5 bases from V and 0 from J, leaving 13 bases between them. In germline, CDR1 is SGHAT, CDR2 FQNNGV. The CDR3 loop reads CASSVSRGSNYGYTF. In DNA form, the CDR3 reads TGTGCCAGCAGCGTCTCCAGGGGCTCTAACTATGGCTACACCTTC.

The chain is built from TRBV5-4 and TRBJ2-3, with D unresolved. The CDR3 loop spans 16 amino acids. The V end lost 0 bases, the J end lost 3 bases, and 14 bases lay between the germline ends. From germline, CDR1 is SGHNT and CDR2 YYREEE (reference sequence). CDR3 region: CASSLAAGQSTDTQYF. CDR3 DNA sequence: TGTGCCAGCAGCTTGGCGGCTGGGCAGAGTACAGATACGCAGTATTTT.

This clone has just a few counts. The genes are TRBV7-2 and TRBJ2-7; no definite D call. Trimming took off 3 bases at V and 0 bases at J, with 6 bases between the two ends. Per the germline V gene, CDR1 is SGHTA and CDR2 is FQGNSA. This CDR3 comprises 13 residues. The CDR3 reads CASSLSISYEQYF. CDR3 DNA sequence: TGTGCCAGCAGCTTGAGTATCTCCTACGAGCAGTACTTC.

The chain has TRBV30 and TRBJ2-3; D remains ambiguous. The CDR3 is made up of 12 amino acids. V lost 3 bases and J lost 4, with 8 bases in between. The germline V gene encodes CDR1 GTSNPN and CDR2 SVGIG (reference sequence). The CDR3, as DNA: TGTGCCTGGAGGGGCCTCTCAGATACGCAGTATTTT. As protein: CAWRGLSDTQYF.

The chain carries TRBV28 and TRBJ1-4, with 7 bases fitting TRBD1. The CDR3 has 14 residues. The junction had 8 bases not matched to a gene; V was cut back by 6 bases and J by 7 bases. Germline CDR1 is MDHEN and CDR2 is SYDVKM. The CDR3 loop is CASSPRGGVEKLFF. The CDR3 DNA follows: TGTGCCAGCAGCCCCCGAGGGGGCGTTGAAAAACTGTTTTTT.

The chain links TRBV5-1 to TRBJ2-2, with D possibly matching TRBD2 (6 bases). Per germline, CDR1 SGHRS and CDR2 YFSETQ. V lost 2 bases to trimming and J lost 0 bases, with 8 bases between them. The CDR3 contains 15 residues. The chain's CDR3 is CASSFTGANTGELFF. Here the CDR3 DNA reads TGCGCCAGCAGCTTCACGGGAGCGAACACCGGGGAGCTGTTTTTT.

The J gene is TRBJ1-1, the V gene TRBV4-3, with TRBD1 matching over 7 bases. Germline lookup yields CDR1 LGHNA and CDR2 YSLEER. Trimming at V came to 4 bases and at J to 1 base, leaving 9 bases not matched to a gene. CDR3 length: 16 amino acids. The CDR3 DNA reads as TGCGCCAGCAGCCCCCGGGACAGTTCCCCGAACACTGAAGCTTTCTTT. This sequence encodes CASSPRDSSPNTEAFF.

This chain links TRBV5-4 with TRBJ2-7; weak D call: TRBD2 (5 bases). Germline assignment: CDR1 SGHNT and CDR2 YYREEE (reference sequence). CDR3 length equals 15 residues. V was shortened by 5 bases and J by 0 bases, with 15 bases between the two germline ends. The CDR3 DNA is TGTGCCAGCAGACCAGACTACTCAAGCTCCTACGAGCAGTACGTC. This sequence encodes CASRPDYSSSYEQYV.

The chain couples TRBV4-1 to TRBJ1-6, with D perhaps TRBD1 (6 bases). The V end lost 1 base, the J end lost 2 bases, and 9 bases lay between the germline ends. The CDR3 has 16 amino acids. Germline CDR1 and CDR2: MGHRA and YSYEKL. This CDR3 reads CASSQAGVAYNSPLHF. The DNA of the CDR3 is TGCGCCAGCAGCCAAGCAGGGGTTGCCTATAATTCACCCCTCCACTTT.

The V call is TRBV30, the J call TRBJ1-1; a possible D gene is TRBD1 (6 bases). CDR1 and CDR2 (germline): GTSNPN, SVGIG (reference sequence). The CDR3 is 14 residues long. V was shortened by 5 bases and J by 5 bases, with 18 bases between the two germline ends. DNA of the CDR3: TGTGCCTGGTGGGGGGGCAGGGCAGGAACTGAAGCTTTCTTT. It encodes CAWWGGRAGTEAFF.

This chain links TRBV4-2 with TRBJ1-6; D unresolved. The CDR3 contains 13 residues. Germline loops: CDR1 LGHNA, CDR2 YNFKEQ. The V end lost 4 bases, the J end lost 7 bases, and 8 bases lay between the germline ends. CDR3 bases: TGTGCCAGCAGCCCCAGGCCGAATTCACCCCTCCACTTT. Translating gives CASSPRPNSPLHF.

The chain joins TRBV29-1 to TRBJ2-3, with a weak D call TRBD1 (6 bases). Trimming took 5 bases from V and 3 from J, leaving 15 bases between them. The CDR3 length is 14 residues. Germline V CDR1 and CDR2: SQVTM, ANQGSEA. The CDR3 bases are TGCAGCGTTCCCGGGACCCAGGGGACAGATACGCAGTATTTT. Translating it yields CSVPGTQGTDTQYF.

The chain employs TRBV6-5 and TRBJ1-1, with TRBD1 matching over 10 bases. V dropped 4 bases and J dropped 4; count of bases not matched to a gene: 0. The CDR3 length is 13 residues. Per the germline V gene, CDR1 is MNHEY and CDR2 is SVGAGI. CDR3 loop: CASSWTGGTEAFF. The CDR3 nucleotides are TGTGCCAGCAGTTGGACAGGGGGCACTGAAGCTTTCTTT.

This clone was found once. CDR3: CASSPTAGTEAFF. The CDR3 DNA follows: TGTGCCAGCTCACCGACAGCTGGGACTGAAGCTTTCTTT. The rearrangement links TRBV18 to TRBJ1-1; D is perhaps TRBD1 (5 bases). V shed 3 bases and J shed 5 bases, with 10 bases lying between them. The CDR3 extends over 13 amino acids. CDR1 KGHSH and CDR2 LQKENI come from the germline V gene.

J is TRBJ1-3 and V is TRBV7-2, with a tentative D call TRBD1 (6 bases). This CDR3 has 13 amino acids. The germline V gene encodes CDR1 SGHTA and CDR2 FQGNSA. Between the trimmed V and J ends, which lost 5 bases and 1 base, there was a span of 6 bases. The CDR3 region has the DNA TGTGCCAGCAGCACAGGGTCTGGAAACACCATATATTTT. Protein: CASSTGSGNTIYF.

This sequence joins TRBV4-3 and TRBJ1-2; D is possibly TRBD1 (5 bases). The CDR3 has 13 amino acids. With 4 bases removed from V and 2 bases from J, the gap between germline ends came to 8 bases. Per the germline V gene, CDR1 is LGHNA and CDR2 is YSLEER. CDR3 DNA: TGCGCCAGCAGCCGAGCAGGGAACTATGGCTACACCTTC. Residues: CASSRAGNYGYTF.

This clone was recorded a few times. This sequence joins TRBV9 and TRBJ1-2; D unclear. V was cut by 5 bases and J by 0 bases, with 8 bases left in between. This CDR3 contains 13 residues. Germline values: CDR1 SGDLS, CDR2 YYNGEE. The CDR3 region is CASSRATNYGYTF. The CDR3 DNA reads as TGTGCCAGCAGTCGAGCAACTAACTATGGCTACACCTTC.

The J gene is TRBJ1-1, the V gene TRBV20-1; D ambiguous. The CDR3 totals 11 residues. CDR1 is DFQATT and CDR2 is SNEGSKA in the germline V gene (reference sequence). The germline V and J ends were trimmed by 6 bases and 5 bases, with 10 bases remaining between them. This chain's CDR3 is CSATPGTEAFF. The CDR3 DNA reads as TGCAGTGCGACCCCGGGGACTGAAGCTTTCTTT.

The chain combines TRBV5-1 with TRBJ2-3; perhaps TRBD1 as D (7 bases). The V and J ends lost 4 bases and 6 bases respectively, with 15 bases between them. The CDR3 consists of 14 residues. Germline V gives CDR1 SGHRS, CDR2 YFSETQ. The CDR3 nucleotides are TGCGCCAGCAGCCCAGGGGGGCACGAGGATACGCAGTATTTT. It specifies CASSPGGHEDTQYF.

This chain uses TRBV9 with TRBJ2-3; TRBD1 is a possible D gene (6 bases). The V end was cut by 4 bases, the J end by 2 bases, with 17 bases between. The CDR3 length is 16 residues. The germline V gene encodes CDR1 SGDLS and CDR2 YYNGEE. The CDR3 protein is CASSPQGLFNTDTQYF. The CDR3 bases are TGTGCCAGCAGCCCTCAGGGGCTTTTTAACACAGATACGCAGTATTTT. Complete variable domain (other parts from reference TRBV9 and TRBJ2-3): DSGVTQTPKHLITATGQRVTLRCSPRSGDLSVYWYQQSLDQGLQFLIQYYNGEERAKGNILERFSAQQFPDLHSELNLSSLELGDSALYFCASSPQGLFNTDTQYFGPGTRLTVL.

V and J are TRBV5-8 and TRBJ1-6; D not certain. The CDR3 runs to 14 residues. Germline CDR1 is SGHTS and CDR2 is YDEGEE. V lost 0 bases, J lost 5 bases, and 6 bases lay in between. The CDR3 DNA is TGTGCCAGCAGCTTGGTGGGCCATAATTCACCCCTCCACTTT. This sequence encodes CASSLVGHNSPLHF. Combining the CDR3 with reference TRBV5-8 and TRBJ1-6 gives the whole variable domain EAGVTQSPTHLIKTRGQQATLRCSPISGHTSVYWYQQALGLGLQFLLWYDEGEERNRGNFPPRFSGRQFPNYSSELNVNALELEDSALYLCASSLVGHNSPLHFGNGTRLTVT.

The chain recombines TRBV5-1 with TRBJ2-3; the match to TRBD2 covers 7 bases. This CDR3 is built from 14 residues. Trimming at V came to 0 bases and at J to 5 bases, leaving 3 bases not matched to a gene. Germline V CDR1 and CDR2: SGHRS, YFSETQ. The CDR3 loop reads CASSLGASGDTQYF. DNA for the CDR3: TGCGCCAGCAGCTTGGGGGCTAGCGGAGATACGCAGTATTTT.

This clone appeared once. The chain couples TRBV18 to TRBJ2-2; D is uncertain. The germline gives CDR1 KGHSH, CDR2 LQKENI. There are 16 residues in the CDR3. Trimming took 6 bases from V and 0 from J, leaving 14 bases between them. CDR3 region: CASSGTQVSNTGELFF. CDR3 DNA: TGTGCCAGCTCGGGCACTCAGGTCTCGAACACCGGGGAGCTGTTTTTT.